This record looks at one T cell receptor (beta chain) sequence and its context. The antigen remains unidentified. The data derive from a study of Graves' ophthalmopathy and Graves' hyperthyroidism. Overall study context: Hyperthyroidism qualified as stable when ophthalmopathy did not develop within 18 months of follow-up. Study-wide points: With a specificity of around 76% and a sensitivity of 60% to 71%, the model predicted ophthalmopathy progression. Using a 13-signature model, the authors split ophthalmopathy from stable hyperthyroidism, with roughly 90% sensitivity and approximately 84% specificity.

CDR3 regions of TCR beta were amplified from RNA transcripts. First-round RT-PCR employed HTBI primers, with a second-round multiplex PCR after it. TCRdb fed the multiplex PCR reads into MiXCR, producing one record per CDR3 protein. In the table there are about 550,000 distinct CDR3 sequences, approximately 35% of which are singletons. Hyperthyroidism patients were newly diagnosed, under 2 months' duration, aged 18 to 65. The germline V gene encodes CDR1 SGHRS and CDR2 YFSETQ. CDR3 length equals 16 residues. V lost 0 bases to trimming and J lost 8 bases, with 19 bases between them. This sequence was found in an adult man with Graves' hyperthyroidism. The chain couples TRBV5-1 to TRBJ2-3, with D unresolved. The specimen was peripheral blood or thyroid tissue (not recorded which). CDR3 region: CASSLEATATQTTQYF. CDR3 in DNA: TGCGCCAGCAGCTTGGAAGCGACGGCCACCCAGACTACGCAGTATTTT.